The present T cell receptor beta chain was sequenced within a study of blood T cells in healthy people across ages. The second PCR ran about 7 to 12 cycles with a sample-barcoded 5' primer and J-beta primers. Sequencing of every sample gave 2.5 million or more CDR3-containing paired-end reads. Each CDR3 protein gets one entry after TCRdb re-called the 5' RACE reads with MiXCR. The data show 500,000 to 700,000 distinct CDR3 sequences, with about 30% seen just once and less than 20% held by the top ten. The CDR3 extends over 13 amino acids. Per germline, CDR1 GTSNPN and CDR2 SVGIG (reference sequence). Between the trimmed V and J ends, which lost 5 bases and 5 bases, there was a span of 10 bases.

This receptor was obtained from a woman older than 75 in good health. The chain employs TRBV30 and TRBJ1-6, with a tentative D call TRBD1 (5 bases). Sample: blood. The CDR3, as DNA: TGTGCCTGGGCGGGGGGGAATAATTCACCCCTCCACTTT. Translating gives CAWAGGNNSPLHF.